Following are 23 T cell receptor beta chains from one sample sequenced in a study of shared clonotypes between healthy human individuals. TCRdb's copy holds only in-frame clones and misses some; the assay was immunoSEQ multiplex PCR. The sample comprises 2 million to 2.5 million clones, about 90% of which are singletons, and about 0.36% rests with the top ten. The specimen sequenced was naive CD4+ T cells from PBMCs. Subset of the sample: CD45RA+ positively selected. These receptors originate from a man between 18 and 29 years old in good health. Some clones in this sample may be carry-over from other donors' samples.

The CDR3 loop is CASSGSGVTNEKLFF. DNA for the CDR3: TGTGCCAGCAGTGGGTCAGGGGTAACTAATGAAAAACTGTTTTTT. The chain employs TRBV25-1 and TRBJ1-4; perhaps TRBD1 as D (6 bases). CDR3 length: 15 residues. Germline V CDR1 and CDR2: MGHDK, SYGVNS. V was shortened by 4 bases and J by 1 base, with 10 bases between the two germline ends.

The V call is TRBV7-6, the J call TRBJ2-2; D ambiguous. The V end was cut by 3 bases, the J end by 5 bases, with 10 bases between. Germline V gives CDR1 SGHVS, CDR2 FNYEAQ. The CDR3 has 14 amino acids. The CDR3 spells CASSLLSGTGELFF. The CDR3 coding sequence is TGTGCCAGCAGCTTGCTAAGTGGTACCGGGGAGCTGTTTTTT.

V usage is TRBV4-1 and J usage is TRBJ2-1; D might be TRBD1 (5 bases). CDR1 is MGHRA, CDR2 YSYEKL, per germline. The CDR3 length is 13 residues. V lost 1 base, J lost 8 bases, and 9 bases lay in between. The CDR3 DNA sequence: TGCGCCAGCAGCCAAGCCAGGGTCGATGAGCAGTTCTTC. This encodes CASSQARVDEQFF.

As regards this clone: One junction end does not reproduce the germline sequence, and a read error may be involved. The CDR3 protein is CASSPGTSPGGGTDTQYF. DNA for the CDR3: TGTGCCAGCAGCCCTGGGACTAGCCCGGGGGGGGGCACAGATACGCAGTATTTC. The chain combines TRBV5-6 with TRBJ2-3, with 9 bases fitting TRBD2. This CDR3 is built from 18 residues. The germline gives CDR1 SGHDT, CDR2 YYEEEE.

V gene TRBV23-1 combines with J gene TRBJ1-5, with TRBD1 identical over 7 bases. TRBV23-1 is labeled an ORF, and its function is uncertain. Losses at the gene ends were 4 bases for V and 3 bases for J; bases not matched to a gene: 3. The CDR3 length is 14 residues. The DNA for the CDR3 is TGCGCCAGCAGTCCGGGACAGAACAATCAGCCCCAGCATTTT. This gives the protein CASSPGQNNQPQHF.

This rearrangement joins TRBV30 to TRBJ2-5; 13 nucleotides match TRBD2. This CDR3 has 16 residues. V gave up 5 bases and J gave up 5 bases; unmatched junction bases: 11. Germline CDR1 GTSNPN, CDR2 SVGIG (reference sequence). The CDR3 sequence: CAWPAPRLAGGETQYF. In DNA form, the CDR3 reads TGTGCCTGGCCCGCTCCCCGACTAGCGGGAGGTGAGACCCAGTACTTC.

The rearrangement links TRBV20-1 to TRBJ1-5; D is perhaps TRBD1 (6 bases). CDR1 and CDR2 from the germline V gene are DFQATT and SNEGSKA (reference sequence). This CDR3 region has 11 residues. The V end was cut by 3 bases, the J end by 8 bases, with 8 bases between. CDR3 in DNA: TGCAGTGCTAGGGGGGGCGAGCCCCAGCATTTT. This codes for CSARGGEPQHF.

This clone was observed a handful of times. V usage is TRBV14 and J usage is TRBJ2-2; tentative D call: TRBD2 (6 bases). Germline values: CDR1 SGHDN, CDR2 FVKESK. This CDR3 contains 14 residues. V was pared by 7 bases and J by 3 bases, with 12 bases between. The CDR3 reads CASTPGVYTGELFF. The CDR3 DNA follows: TGTGCCAGCACCCCGGGGGTGTACACCGGGGAGCTGTTTTTT.

V usage is TRBV27 and J usage is TRBJ2-1, with TRBD1 matching 9 bases. This CDR3 is built from 15 residues. From germline, CDR1 is MNHEY and CDR2 SMNVEV (reference sequence). V was pared by 6 bases and J by 12 bases, with 15 bases of the junction left unmatched. The CDR3 DNA is TGTGCCAGCAGCTCCCGCAGGACAGGGGTTTTCGGGCAGTTCTTC. Its translation: CASSSRRTGVFGQFF.

About this clone itself: The identical CDR3 is also encoded by other nucleotide sequences in the sample. The rearrangement joins TRBV12-5 to TRBJ2-3, with D unresolved. The CDR3 is made up of 12 amino acids. Trimming removed 3 bases from V and 1 base from J, with 2 bases in between. Germline V gives CDR1 LGHNT, CDR2 FRNRAP. In nucleotides, the CDR3 is TGTGCTAGTGGTTTCGGCACAGATACGCAGTATTTT. Translation gives CASGFGTDTQYF. Drawing the rest from reference TRBV12-5 and TRBJ2-3, the complete variable domain is DARVTQTPRHKVTEMGQEVTMRCQPILGHNTVFWYRQTMMQGLELLAYFRNRAPLDDSGMPKDRFSAEMPDATLATLKIQPSEPRDSAVYFCASGFGTDTQYFGPGTRLTVL.

V usage is TRBV2 and J usage is TRBJ1-3; 12 nucleotides match TRBD1. The CDR3 contains 16 residues. Trimming at V came to 8 bases and at J to 0 bases, leaving 5 bases not matched to a gene. CDR1 and CDR2 (germline): SNHLY, FYNNEI. CDR3 sequence (DNA): TGTGCCAGCTCGGGACAGGGGGCGATCTCTGGAAACACCATATATTTT. It translates to CASSGQGAISGNTIYF. The entire variable domain, with the rest obtained from reference TRBV2 and TRBJ1-3, is as follows: EPEVTQTPSHQVTQMGQEVILRCVPISNHLYFYWYRQILGQKVEFLVSFYNNEISEKSEIFDDQFSVERPDGSNFTLKIRSTKLEDSAMYFCASSGQGAISGNTIYFGEGSWLTVV.

This clone was detected only a few times. Other DNA sequences from this sample encode an identical CDR3 as well. CDR3 DNA: TGCGCCAGCAGCTTAGGGGCTAGCACAGATACGCAGTATTTT. Its protein is CASSLGASTDTQYF. V and J are TRBV5-1 and TRBJ2-3; possibly TRBD1 for D (5 bases). Trimming removed 2 bases at V and 0 bases at J, with 7 bases between. This CDR3 is 14 amino acids long. CDR1 and CDR2 from the germline V gene are SGHRS and YFSETQ. The variable domain in full, completed from reference TRBV5-1 and TRBJ2-3, reads KAGVTQTPRYLIKTRGQQVTLSCSPISGHRSVSWYQQTPGQGLQFLFEYFSETQRNKGNFPGRFSGRQFSNSRSEMNVSTLELGDSALYLCASSLGASTDTQYFGPGTRLTVL.

The rearrangement links TRBV6-6 to TRBJ1-2; D gene ambiguous. The CDR3 sequence is 16 residues long. The germline V gene encodes CDR1 MNHNY and CDR2 SVGAGI (reference sequence). Trimming left V 0 bases short and J 4 bases short, with 15 bases between. This CDR3 is CASSYSWTGPPYGYTF. The CDR3 DNA follows: TGTGCCAGCAGTTACTCTTGGACCGGGCCCCCCTATGGCTACACCTTC.

This chain connects TRBV5-1 to TRBJ1-1; D perhaps matches TRBD1 (5 bases). The CDR3 is 15 amino acids. V was clipped by 5 bases and J by 3 bases, with 17 bases between them. Germline CDR1 reads SGHRS; CDR2 reads YFSETQ. This CDR3 is CASSRGFGGDTEAFF. DNA of the CDR3: TGCGCCAGCAGTCGAGGGTTTGGGGGTGACACTGAAGCTTTCTTT.

The J gene is TRBJ1-5, the V gene TRBV7-9, with a tentative D call TRBD1 (6 bases). From germline, CDR1 is SEHNR and CDR2 FQNEAQ (reference sequence). This CDR3 comprises 15 residues. V was clipped by 4 bases and J by 4 bases, with 14 bases between them. The CDR3 loop reads CASSSGVTRNQPQHF. As DNA, the CDR3 is TGTGCCAGCAGCTCAGGGGTCACCCGAAATCAGCCCCAGCATTTT. The variable domain in full, completed from reference TRBV7-9 and TRBJ1-5, reads DTGVSQNPRHKITKRGQNVTFRCDPISEHNRLYWYRQTLGQGPEFLTYFQNEAQLEKSRLLSDRFSAERPKGSFSTLEIQRTEQGDSAMYLCASSSGVTRNQPQHFGDGTRLSIL.

The chain has TRBV4-1 and TRBJ2-5; D call uncertain. Gene TRBJ2-7 matches the end of the DNA better, so the J call may be wrong. The germline V gene encodes CDR1 MGHRA and CDR2 YSYEKL. This CDR3 is 14 amino acids long. This chain's CDR3 is CASSPYPRSSEQYF. The CDR3 region has the DNA TGCGCCAGCAGCCCGTACCCTAGGAGCTCCGAGCAGTACTTC.

The sample holds one count of this clone. This chain links TRBV28 with TRBJ2-7, with 12 bases lining up with TRBD1. The CDR3 sequence is 15 residues long. The V gene end was trimmed by 5 bases and the J gene end by 2 bases; junction bases not matched to a gene: 4. CDR1 is MDHEN and CDR2 is SYDVKM in the germline V gene. CDR3 bases: TGTGCCAGCAGTAGGGGGACAGGGGGCACCTACGAGCAGTACTTC. It is translated as CASSRGTGGTYEQYF.

Of note for this clone: Within the sample, other DNA sequences also encode this same CDR3. The chain is built from TRBV7-3 and TRBJ2-5; D perhaps matches TRBD2 (7 bases). The germline V gene has CDR1 SGHTA and CDR2 FQGTGA. V lost 5 bases and J 5 bases, leaving 15 bases between the germline ends. The CDR3 has 14 amino acids. CDR3 protein: CASSPRGGRETQYF. The CDR3 nucleotides are TGTGCCAGCAGCCCAAGGGGGGGTAGGGAGACCCAGTACTTC.

The count of this clone is one. The chain employs TRBV7-9 and TRBJ2-7; weak D call: TRBD2 (5 bases). CDR1 and CDR2 (germline): SEHNR, FQNEAQ (reference sequence). V was pared by 5 bases and J by 1 base, with 12 bases between. The CDR3 runs 14 residues. CDR3 sequence reads: CASSALTGSYEQYF. For the CDR3, the DNA is TGTGCCAGCAGCGCATTAACGGGGTCCTACGAGCAGTACTTC.

J is TRBJ2-7 and V is TRBV6-1; weak D call: TRBD2 (5 bases). Germline lookup yields CDR1 MNHNS and CDR2 SASEGT. V was pared by 1 base and J by 2 bases, with 9 bases between. The CDR3 has 14 amino acids. The CDR3 region is CASSEVPEAYEQYF. CDR3 DNA: TGTGCCAGCAGTGAAGTCCCGGAGGCCTACGAGCAGTACTTC.

The V gene is TRBV28, the J gene TRBJ2-7; 7 positions agree with TRBD2. V dropped 5 bases and J dropped 2; count of bases not matched to a gene: 15. CDR1 is MDHEN, CDR2 SYDVKM, per germline. The CDR3 has 17 residues. CDR3 protein: CASSIRSRSGFTYEQYF. In DNA form, the CDR3 reads TGTGCCAGCAGTATTCGGAGTCGTAGCGGGTTCACCTACGAGCAGTACTTC.

The gene calls are TRBV15 and TRBJ2-3; D perhaps matches TRBD1 (7 bases). Trimming removed 3 bases at V and 0 bases at J, with 13 bases between. From germline, CDR1 is LNHNV and CDR2 YYDKDF (reference sequence). This CDR3 region has 16 residues. In nucleotides, the CDR3 is TGTGCCACCAGCAGGGGGGCGGGACAGAGCACAGATACGCAGTATTTT. Its translation: CATSRGAGQSTDTQYF.

This clone is a singleton in its sample. The J gene is TRBJ2-5, the V gene TRBV14, with 10 bases aligning to TRBD2. V shed 4 bases and J 4 bases; nucleotides not matched to a gene: 18. Looked up from germline, CDR1 is SGHDN and CDR2 is FVKESK. The CDR3 is made up of 19 amino acids. CDR3 sequence reads: CASSPRKQALAGWGETQYF. The CDR3 DNA sequence: TGTGCCAGCAGCCCTCGAAAACAGGCACTAGCGGGATGGGGAGAGACCCAGTACTTC.